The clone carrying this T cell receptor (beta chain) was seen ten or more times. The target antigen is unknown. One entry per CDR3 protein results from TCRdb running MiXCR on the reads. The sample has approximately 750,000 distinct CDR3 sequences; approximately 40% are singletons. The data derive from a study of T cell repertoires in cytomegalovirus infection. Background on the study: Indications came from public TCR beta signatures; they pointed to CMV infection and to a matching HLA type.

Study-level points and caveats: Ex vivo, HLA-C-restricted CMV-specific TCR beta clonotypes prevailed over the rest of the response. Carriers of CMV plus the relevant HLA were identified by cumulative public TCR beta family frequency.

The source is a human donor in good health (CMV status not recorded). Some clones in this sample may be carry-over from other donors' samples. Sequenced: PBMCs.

The CDR3 here is CASSFGPVEPYEQYF. The CDR3 DNA reads TGTGCCAGCAGTTTTGGCCCGGTGGAACCCTACGAGCAGTACTTC. The V call is TRBV12-3 or TRBV12-4, the J call TRBJ2-7; D gene uncertain. The CDR3 consists of 15 residues. V was pared by 3 bases and J by 2 bases, with 14 bases between.